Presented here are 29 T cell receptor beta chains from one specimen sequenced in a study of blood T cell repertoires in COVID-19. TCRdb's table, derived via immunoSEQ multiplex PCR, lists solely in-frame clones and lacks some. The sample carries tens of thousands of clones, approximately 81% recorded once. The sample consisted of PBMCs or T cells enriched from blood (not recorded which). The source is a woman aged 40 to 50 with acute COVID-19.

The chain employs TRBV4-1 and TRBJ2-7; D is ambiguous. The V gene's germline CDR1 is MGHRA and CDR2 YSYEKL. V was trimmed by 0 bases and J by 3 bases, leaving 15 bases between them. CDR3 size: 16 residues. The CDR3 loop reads CASSQEGPLRNYEQYF. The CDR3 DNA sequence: TGCGCCAGCAGCCAAGAGGGCCCGCTTAGGAACTACGAGCAGTACTTC.

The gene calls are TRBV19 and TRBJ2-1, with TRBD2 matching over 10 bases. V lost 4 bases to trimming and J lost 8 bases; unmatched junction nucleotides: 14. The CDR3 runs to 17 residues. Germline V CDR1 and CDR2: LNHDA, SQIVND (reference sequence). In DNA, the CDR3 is TGTGCCAGTAGTAAAACCCGAGCGGGAGGGGGACGCGATGAGCAGTTCTTC. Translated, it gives CASSKTRAGGGRDEQFF.

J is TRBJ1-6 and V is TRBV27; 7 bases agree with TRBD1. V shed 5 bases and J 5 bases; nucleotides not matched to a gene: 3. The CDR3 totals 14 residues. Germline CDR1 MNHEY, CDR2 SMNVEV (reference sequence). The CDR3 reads CASSNRGNNSPLHF. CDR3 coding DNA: TGTGCCAGCAGTAACAGGGGTAATAATTCACCCCTCCACTTT.

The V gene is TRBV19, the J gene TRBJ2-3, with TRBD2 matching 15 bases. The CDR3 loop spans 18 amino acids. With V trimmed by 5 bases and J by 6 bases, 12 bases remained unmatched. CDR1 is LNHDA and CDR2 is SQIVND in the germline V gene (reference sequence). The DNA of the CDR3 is TGTGCCAGTAGTCTCAGGACTAGCGGGAGGGCCGAGAGTGATACGCAGTATTTT. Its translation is CASSLRTSGRAESDTQYF. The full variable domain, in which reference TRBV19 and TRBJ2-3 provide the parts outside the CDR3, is DGGITQSPKYLFRKEGQNVTLSCEQNLNHDAMYWYRQDPGQGLRLIYYSQIVNDFQKGDIAEGYSVSREKKESFPLTVTSAQKNPTAFYLCASSLRTSGRAESDTQYFGPGTRLTVL.

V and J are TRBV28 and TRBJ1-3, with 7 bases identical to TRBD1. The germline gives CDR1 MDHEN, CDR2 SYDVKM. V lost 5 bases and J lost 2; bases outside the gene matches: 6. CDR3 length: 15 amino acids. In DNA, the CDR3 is TGTGCCAGCAGTCCGACAGGGACCGCTGGAAACACCATATATTTT. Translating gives CASSPTGTAGNTIYF. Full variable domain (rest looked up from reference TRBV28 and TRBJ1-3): DVKVTQSSRYLVKRTGEKVFLECVQDMDHENMFWYRQDPGLGLRLIYFSYDVKMKEKGDIPEGYSVSREKKERFSLILESASTNQTSMYLCASSPTGTAGNTIYFGEGSWLTVV.

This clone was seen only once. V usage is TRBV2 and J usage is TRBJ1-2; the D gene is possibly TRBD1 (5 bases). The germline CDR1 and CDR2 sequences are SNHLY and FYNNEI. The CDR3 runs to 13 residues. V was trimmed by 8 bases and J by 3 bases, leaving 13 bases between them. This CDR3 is CASRDSNYYGYTF. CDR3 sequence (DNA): TGTGCCAGCCGGGACTCGAACTACTATGGCTACACCTTC. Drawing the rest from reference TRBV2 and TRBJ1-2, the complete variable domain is EPEVTQTPSHQVTQMGQEVILRCVPISNHLYFYWYRQILGQKVEFLVSFYNNEISEKSEIFDDQFSVERPDGSNFTLKIRSTKLEDSAMYFCASRDSNYYGYTFGSGTRLTVV.

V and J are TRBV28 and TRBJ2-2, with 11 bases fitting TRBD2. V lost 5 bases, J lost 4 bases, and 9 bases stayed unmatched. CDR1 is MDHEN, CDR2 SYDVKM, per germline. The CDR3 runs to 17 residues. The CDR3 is CASSPLAGGIVTGELFF. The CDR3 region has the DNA TGTGCCAGCAGTCCCTTAGCGGGAGGGATTGTCACCGGGGAGCTGTTTTTT.

The CDR3, as DNA: TGTGCCAGCAGCAGTCCGCCACAAATCTACGAGCAGTACTTC. Its translation: CASSSPPQIYEQYF. The V and J genes are TRBV28 and TRBJ2-7; D gene unclear. The CDR3 sequence is 14 residues long. In germline, CDR1 is MDHEN, CDR2 SYDVKM. V dropped 6 bases and J dropped 3 bases, with 15 bases sitting between them. The full variable domain, with the rest looked up from reference TRBV28 and TRBJ2-7, is DVKVTQSSRYLVKRTGEKVFLECVQDMDHENMFWYRQDPGLGLRLIYFSYDVKMKEKGDIPEGYSVSREKKERFSLILESASTNQTSMYLCASSSPPQIYEQYFGPGTRLTVT.

This CDR3 reads CASSSGGNQPQHF. The CDR3, as DNA: TGTGCCAGCAGTTCGGGTGGCAATCAGCCCCAGCATTTT. The chain employs TRBV12-3 or TRBV12-4 and TRBJ1-5; D unclear. Between the trimmed V and J ends, which lost 4 bases and 2 bases, there was a span of 6 bases. The CDR3 has 13 amino acids.

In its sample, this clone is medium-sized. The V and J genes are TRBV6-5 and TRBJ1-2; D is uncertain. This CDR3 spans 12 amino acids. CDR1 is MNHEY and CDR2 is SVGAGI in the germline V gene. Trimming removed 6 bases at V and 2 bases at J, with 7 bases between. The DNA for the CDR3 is TGTGCCAGCAGCCCAGGCAACTATGGCTACACCTTC. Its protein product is CASSPGNYGYTF.

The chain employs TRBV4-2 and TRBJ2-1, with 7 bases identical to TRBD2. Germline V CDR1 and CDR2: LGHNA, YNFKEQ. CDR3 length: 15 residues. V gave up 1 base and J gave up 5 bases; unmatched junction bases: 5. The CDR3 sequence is CASSQVSRGDNEQFF. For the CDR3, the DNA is TGTGCCAGCAGCCAAGTTAGCCGGGGGGACAATGAGCAGTTCTTC.

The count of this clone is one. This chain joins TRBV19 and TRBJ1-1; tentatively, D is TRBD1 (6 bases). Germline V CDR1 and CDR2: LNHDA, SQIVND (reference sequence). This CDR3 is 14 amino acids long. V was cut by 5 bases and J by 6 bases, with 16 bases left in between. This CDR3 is CASSGPGDPSEAFF. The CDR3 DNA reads TGTGCCAGTAGTGGGCCAGGGGACCCCTCTGAAGCTTTCTTT.

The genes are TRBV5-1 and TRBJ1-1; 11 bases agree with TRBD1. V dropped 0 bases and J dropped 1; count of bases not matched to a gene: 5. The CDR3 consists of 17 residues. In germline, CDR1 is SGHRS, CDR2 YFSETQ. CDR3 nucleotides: TGCGCCAGCAGCTTGGAAGGACAGGGGGCGAAGAACACTGAAGCTTTCTTT. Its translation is CASSLEGQGAKNTEAFF.

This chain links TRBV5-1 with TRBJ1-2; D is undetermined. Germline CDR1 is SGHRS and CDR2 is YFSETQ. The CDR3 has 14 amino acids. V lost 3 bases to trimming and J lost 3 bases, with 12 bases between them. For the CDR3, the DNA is TGCGCCAGCAGCTCGAGAACCGGGGACTATGGCTACACCTTC. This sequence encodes CASSSRTGDYGYTF.

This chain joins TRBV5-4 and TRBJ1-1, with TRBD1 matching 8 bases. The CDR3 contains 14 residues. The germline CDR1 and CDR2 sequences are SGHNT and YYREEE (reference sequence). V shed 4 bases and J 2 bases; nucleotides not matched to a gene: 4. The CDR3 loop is CASSEGQVNTEAFF. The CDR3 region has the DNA TGTGCCAGCAGCGAGGGACAGGTTAACACTGAAGCTTTCTTT.

The CDR3: CAIRAGLGETQYF. The CDR3 DNA reads as TGTGCCATCAGAGCGGGGCTAGGAGAGACCCAGTACTTC. V and J are TRBV10-3 and TRBJ2-5; 7 bases agree with TRBD2. CDR1 and CDR2 (germline): ENHRY, SYGVKD. V was pared by 6 bases and J by 4 bases, with 5 bases of the junction left unmatched. The CDR3 contains 13 residues.

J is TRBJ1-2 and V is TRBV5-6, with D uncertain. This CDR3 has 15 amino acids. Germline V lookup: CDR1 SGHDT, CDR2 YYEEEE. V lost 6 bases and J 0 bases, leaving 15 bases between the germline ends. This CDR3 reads CASKEIRATNYGYTF. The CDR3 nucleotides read TGTGCCAGCAAAGAGATACGAGCCACTAACTATGGCTACACCTTC.

The CDR3 loop reads CASSPWGPRVNQPQHF. The CDR3 nucleotides are TGTGCCAGCAGCCCATGGGGTCCCAGGGTGAATCAGCCCCAGCATTTT. This chain uses TRBV5-6 with TRBJ1-5; possibly TRBD1 for D (5 bases). Germline loops: CDR1 SGHDT, CDR2 YYEEEE. The CDR3 sequence is 16 residues long. V lost 4 bases and J lost 4, with 18 bases in between.

The CDR3 protein is CASSLQGGPGNTIYF. CDR3 bases: TGTGCCAGCAGCTTGCAAGGGGGACCAGGAAACACCATATATTTT. This chain connects TRBV5-4 to TRBJ1-3, with D perhaps TRBD1 (6 bases). V shed 1 base and J shed 4 bases, with 12 bases lying between them. This CDR3 spans 15 amino acids. CDR1 is SGHNT, CDR2 YYREEE, per germline (reference sequence).

The CDR3 DNA sequence: TGTGCCAGCAGCCGACGGGGGGAGCTCGAGCAGTACGTC. It is translated as CASSRRGELEQYV. The chain joins TRBV7-8 to TRBJ2-7; 7 positions match TRBD2. The length of the CDR3 is 13 residues. The germline CDR1 and CDR2 sequences are SGHVS and FQNEAQ. After removal of 5 bases from V and 6 bases from J, the junction contained 7 bases not matched to a gene.

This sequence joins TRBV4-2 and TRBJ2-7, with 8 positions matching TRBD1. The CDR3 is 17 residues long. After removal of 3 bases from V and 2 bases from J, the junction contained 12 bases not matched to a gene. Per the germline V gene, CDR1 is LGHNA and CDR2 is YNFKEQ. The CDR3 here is CASSQERQGMKPYEQYF. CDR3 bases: TGTGCCAGCAGCCAGGAACGACAGGGGATGAAGCCCTACGAGCAGTACTTC.

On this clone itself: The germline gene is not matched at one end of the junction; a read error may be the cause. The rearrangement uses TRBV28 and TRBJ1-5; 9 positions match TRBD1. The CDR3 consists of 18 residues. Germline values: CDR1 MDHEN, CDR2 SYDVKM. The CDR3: CASSLSGQGLGGNQPQHF. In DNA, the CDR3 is TGTGCCAGCAGCTTATCAGGACAGGGGTTGGGCGGCAATCAGCCCCAGCATTTT. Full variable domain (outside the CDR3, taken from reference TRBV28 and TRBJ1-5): DVKVTQSSRYLVKRTGEKVFLECVQDMDHENMFWYRQDPGLGLRLIYFSYDVKMKEKGDIPEGYSVSREKKERFSLILESASTNQTSMYLCASSLSGQGLGGNQPQHFGDGTRLSIL.

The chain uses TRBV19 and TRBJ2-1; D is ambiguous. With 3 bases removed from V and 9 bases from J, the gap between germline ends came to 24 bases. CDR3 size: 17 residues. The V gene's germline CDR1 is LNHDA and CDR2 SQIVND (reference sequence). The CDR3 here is CASSITQIAIGISEQFF. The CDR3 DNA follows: TGTGCCAGTAGTATTACGCAGATAGCAATCGGTATCTCTGAGCAGTTCTTC.

This chain's CDR3 is CASSLSSGTGAHNEQFF. The CDR3 region has the DNA TGTGCCAGCAGCCTTTCTTCCGGGACAGGGGCCCACAATGAGCAGTTCTTC. The V call is TRBV13, the J call TRBJ2-1; TRBD1 aligns across 10 bases. Germline-derived CDR1 and CDR2 are PRHDT and FYEKMQ (reference sequence). V was pared by 5 bases and J by 5 bases, with 12 bases of the junction left unmatched. This CDR3 contains 17 residues.

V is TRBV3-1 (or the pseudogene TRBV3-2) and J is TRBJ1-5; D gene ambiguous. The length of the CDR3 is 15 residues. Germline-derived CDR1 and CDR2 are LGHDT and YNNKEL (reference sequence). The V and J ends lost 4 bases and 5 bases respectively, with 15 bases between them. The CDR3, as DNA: TGTGCCAGCAGCCGCGGGCCGGGAGGCTATCAGCCCCAGCATTTT. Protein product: CASSRGPGGYQPQHF.

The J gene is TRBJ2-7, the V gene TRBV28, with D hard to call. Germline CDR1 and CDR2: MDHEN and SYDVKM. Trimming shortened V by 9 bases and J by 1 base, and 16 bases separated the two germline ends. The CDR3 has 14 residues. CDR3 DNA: TGTGCCAGTAAATTCCCCGGGTGGTCCTACGAGCAGTACTTC. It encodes CASKFPGWSYEQYF. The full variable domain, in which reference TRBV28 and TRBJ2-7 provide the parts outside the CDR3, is DVKVTQSSRYLVKRTGEKVFLECVQDMDHENMFWYRQDPGLGLRLIYFSYDVKMKEKGDIPEGYSVSREKKERFSLILESASTNQTSMYLCASKFPGWSYEQYFGPGTRLTVT.

CDR3 nucleotides: TGTGCCAGCAGCCCGGGAATAGCGGGGACGGGTGAGCAGTTCTTC. This encodes CASSPGIAGTGEQFF. This sequence joins TRBV9 and TRBJ2-1, with TRBD2 matching 8 bases. The CDR3 runs 15 residues. CDR1 SGDLS and CDR2 YYNGEE come from the germline V gene. V gave up 4 bases and J gave up 9 bases; unmatched junction bases: 12.

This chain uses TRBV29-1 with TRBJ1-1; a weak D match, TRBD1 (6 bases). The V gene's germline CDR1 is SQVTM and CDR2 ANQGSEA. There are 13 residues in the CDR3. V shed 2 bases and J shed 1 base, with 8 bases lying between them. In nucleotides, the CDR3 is TGCAGCGTTGAAACCAGGGGGAACACTGAAGCTTTCTTT. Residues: CSVETRGNTEAFF.

CDR3 sequence reads: CATSDLQGRTGVYEQFF. The CDR3 coding sequence is TGTGCCACCAGTGATTTGCAAGGCCGGACAGGGGTTTATGAGCAGTTCTTC. The V and J genes are TRBV24-1 and TRBJ2-1, with 9 bases identical to TRBD1. Germline trimming cut 0 bases from V and 8 bases from J; bases unmatched to any gene: 10. Per the germline V gene, CDR1 is KGHDR and CDR2 is SFDVKD. The CDR3 extends over 17 amino acids.